This TCR beta chain was sequenced in a study of T cells in Graves' hyperthyroidism and ophthalmopathy. The CDR3 sequence is 18 residues long. Germline values: CDR1 MNHEY, CDR2 SVGEGT. V was clipped by 3 bases and J by 4 bases; unmatched bases: 14. Amplified regions were TCR beta CDR3 sequences from RNA transcripts. First-round RT-PCR of the TCR CDR3 relied on the HTBI primer set. Via MiXCR, TCRdb re-called the multiplex PCR reads, giving one row per CDR3 protein. The sample lists more than 500,000 distinct CDR3 sequences, about 16% occurring once. The V call is TRBV6-2 or TRBV6-3, the J call TRBJ1-4, with 7 bases matching TRBD1. This receptor was obtained from a woman aged 25 to 39 with Graves' ophthalmopathy. Input material: blood. For the CDR3, the DNA is TGTGCCAGCAGTTATTCAACACAAACCGGGACAGATAATGAAAAACTGTTTTTT. It codes for CASSYSTQTGTDNEKLFF.